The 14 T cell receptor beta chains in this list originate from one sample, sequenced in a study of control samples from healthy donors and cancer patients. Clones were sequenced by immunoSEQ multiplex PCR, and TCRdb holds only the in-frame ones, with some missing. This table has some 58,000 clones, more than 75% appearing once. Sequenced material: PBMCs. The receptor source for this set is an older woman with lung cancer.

As DNA, the CDR3 is TGTGCCAGCAGCCCGGGGGTAGGGGGGAATGAGCAGTTCTTC. This translates into CASSPGVGGNEQFF. The gene calls are TRBV5-4 and TRBJ2-1; D is possibly TRBD1 or TRBD2 (6 bases each). The CDR3 totals 14 residues. Germline V gene sequence: CDR1 SGHNT, CDR2 YYREEE (reference sequence). The V and J ends lost 4 bases and 7 bases respectively, with 15 bases between them.

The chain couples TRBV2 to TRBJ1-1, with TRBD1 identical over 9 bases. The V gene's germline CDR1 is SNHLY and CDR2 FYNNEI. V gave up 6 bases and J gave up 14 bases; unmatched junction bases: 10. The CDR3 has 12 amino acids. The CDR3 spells CASRYSGTGPFF. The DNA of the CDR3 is TGTGCCAGCAGATACTCCGGGACAGGGCCGTTCTTT. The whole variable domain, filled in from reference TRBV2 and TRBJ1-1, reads EPEVTQTPSHQVTQMGQEVILRCVPISNHLYFYWYRQILGQKVEFLVSFYNNEISEKSEIFDDQFSVERPDGSNFTLKIRSTKLEDSAMYFCASRYSGTGPFFGQGTRLTVV.

This chain's CDR3 is CASRSEREDLTDTQYF. The CDR3 nucleotides are TGTGCCAGCAGGTCTGAGCGGGAGGATCTCACAGATACGCAGTATTTT. The V call is TRBV9, the J call TRBJ2-3, with 9 nucleotides matching TRBD2. The germline gives CDR1 SGDLS, CDR2 YYNGEE. V lost 5 bases, J lost 2 bases, and 9 bases stayed unmatched. CDR3 size: 16 residues.

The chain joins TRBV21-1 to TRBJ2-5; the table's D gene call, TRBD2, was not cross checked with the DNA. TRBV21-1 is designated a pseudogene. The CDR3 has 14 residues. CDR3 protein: CATNSFRPEETQYF. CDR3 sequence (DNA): TGTGCCACGAACTCGTTTCGTCCCGAGGAGACCCAGTACTTC.

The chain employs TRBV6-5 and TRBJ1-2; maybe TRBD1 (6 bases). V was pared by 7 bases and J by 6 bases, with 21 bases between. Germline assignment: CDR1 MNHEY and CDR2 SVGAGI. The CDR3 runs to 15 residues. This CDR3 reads CASTSGSRGLDGYTF. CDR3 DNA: TGTGCCAGCACCTCGGGGTCCAGGGGTCTGGATGGCTACACCTTC.

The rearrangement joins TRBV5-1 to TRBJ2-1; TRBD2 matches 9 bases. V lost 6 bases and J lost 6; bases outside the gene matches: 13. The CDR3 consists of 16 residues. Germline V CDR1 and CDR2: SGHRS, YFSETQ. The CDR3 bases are TGCGCCAGCACCTCTATGCCAGCGGGGGGTATCAATGAGCAGTTCTTC. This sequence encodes CASTSMPAGGINEQFF.

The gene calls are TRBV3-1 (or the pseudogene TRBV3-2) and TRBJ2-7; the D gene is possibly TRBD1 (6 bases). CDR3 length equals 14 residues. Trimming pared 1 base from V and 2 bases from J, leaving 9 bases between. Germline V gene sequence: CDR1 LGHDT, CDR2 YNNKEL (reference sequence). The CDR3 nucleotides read TGTGCCAGCAGCCAAGCGGCAGGGGCCTACGAGCAGTACTTC. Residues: CASSQAAGAYEQYF.

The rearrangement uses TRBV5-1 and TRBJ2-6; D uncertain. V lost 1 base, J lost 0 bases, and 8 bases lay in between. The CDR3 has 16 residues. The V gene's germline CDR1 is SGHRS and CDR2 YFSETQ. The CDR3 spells CASSLQPSSGANVLTF. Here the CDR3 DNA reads TGCGCCAGCAGCTTGCAGCCCAGCTCTGGGGCCAACGTCCTGACTTTC.

DNA for the CDR3: TGTGCCAGCAGCTTAGTTATGACAGGGGGCAAAGGAGCTTCACCCCTCCACTTT. Protein sequence: CASSLVMTGGKGASPLHF. This sequence joins TRBV11-3 and TRBJ1-6, with TRBD1 identical over 10 bases. The germline gives CDR1 SGHNT, CDR2 YENEEA. The CDR3 covers 18 residues. The V and J ends lost 1 base and 9 bases, in that order; junction bases with no gene match: 12.

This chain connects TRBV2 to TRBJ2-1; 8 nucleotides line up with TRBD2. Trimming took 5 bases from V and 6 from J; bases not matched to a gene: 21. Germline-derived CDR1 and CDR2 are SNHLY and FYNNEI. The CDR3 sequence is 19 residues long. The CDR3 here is CASSPGLRGGIREGNEQFF. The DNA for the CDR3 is TGTGCCAGCAGTCCGGGACTAAGGGGGGGAATACGGGAGGGCAATGAGCAGTTCTTC.

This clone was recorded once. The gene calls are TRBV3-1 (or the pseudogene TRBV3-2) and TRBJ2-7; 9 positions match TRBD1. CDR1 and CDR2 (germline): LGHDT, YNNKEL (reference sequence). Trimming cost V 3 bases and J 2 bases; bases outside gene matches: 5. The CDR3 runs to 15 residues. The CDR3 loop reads CASSQGTGHTYEQYF. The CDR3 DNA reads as TGTGCCAGCAGCCAGGGGACAGGGCACACCTACGAGCAGTACTTC.

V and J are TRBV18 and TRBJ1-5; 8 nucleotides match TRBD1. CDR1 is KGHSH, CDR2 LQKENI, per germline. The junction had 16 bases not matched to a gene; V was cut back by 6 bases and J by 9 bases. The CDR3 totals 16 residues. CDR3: CASSLKQGDYDVPQHF. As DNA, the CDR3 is TGTGCCAGCTCCCTCAAACAGGGGGATTACGATGTGCCCCAGCATTTT.

This CDR3 reads CASSPTGVNTEAFF. Written as DNA, the CDR3 is TGTGCCAGCAGTCCGACAGGGGTGAACACTGAAGCTTTCTTT. J is TRBJ1-1 and V is TRBV6-5; 8 positions match TRBD1. The junction had 2 bases not matched to a gene; V was cut back by 5 bases and J by 0 bases. This CDR3 region has 14 residues. Germline-derived CDR1 and CDR2 are MNHEY and SVGAGI.

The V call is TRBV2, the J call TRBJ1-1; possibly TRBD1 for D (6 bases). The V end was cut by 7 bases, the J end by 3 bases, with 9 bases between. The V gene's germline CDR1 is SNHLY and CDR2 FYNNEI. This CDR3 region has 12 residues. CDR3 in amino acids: CASKDSYTEAFF. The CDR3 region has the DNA TGTGCCAGCAAGGACAGCTACACTGAAGCTTTCTTT. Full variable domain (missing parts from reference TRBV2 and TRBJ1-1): EPEVTQTPSHQVTQMGQEVILRCVPISNHLYFYWYRQILGQKVEFLVSFYNNEISEKSEIFDDQFSVERPDGSNFTLKIRSTKLEDSAMYFCASKDSYTEAFFGQGTRLTVV.